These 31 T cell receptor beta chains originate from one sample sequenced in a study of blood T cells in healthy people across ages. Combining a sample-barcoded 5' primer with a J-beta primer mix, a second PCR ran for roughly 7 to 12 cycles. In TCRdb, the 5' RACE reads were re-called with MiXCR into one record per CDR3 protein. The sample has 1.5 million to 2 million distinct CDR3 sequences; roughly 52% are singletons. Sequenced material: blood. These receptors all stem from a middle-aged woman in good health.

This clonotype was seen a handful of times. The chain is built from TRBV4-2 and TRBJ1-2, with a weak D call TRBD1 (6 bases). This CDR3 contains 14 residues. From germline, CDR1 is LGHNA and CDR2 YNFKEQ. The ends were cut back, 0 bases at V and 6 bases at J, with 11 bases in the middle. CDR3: CASSQEPGVDGYTF. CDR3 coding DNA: TGTGCCAGCAGCCAAGAGCCAGGGGTCGATGGCTACACCTTC.

The CDR3 here is CASRPGRGGFLTDTQYF. CDR3 sequence (DNA): TGTGCCAGCAGACCTGGGAGGGGGGGGTTCTTGACAGATACGCAGTATTTT. V is TRBV6-1 and J is TRBJ2-3, with a possible D match to TRBD2 (7 bases). CDR1 is MNHNS and CDR2 is SASEGT in the germline V gene. Trimming left V 6 bases short and J 3 bases short, with 22 bases between. The CDR3 has 17 amino acids.

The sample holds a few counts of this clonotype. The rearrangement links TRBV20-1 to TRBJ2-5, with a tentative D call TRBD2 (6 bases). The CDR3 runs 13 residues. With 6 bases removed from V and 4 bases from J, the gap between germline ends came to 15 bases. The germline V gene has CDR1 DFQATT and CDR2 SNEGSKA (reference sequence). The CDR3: CSATSNLRETQYF. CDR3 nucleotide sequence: TGCAGTGCCACTAGCAACTTGAGAGAGACCCAGTACTTC.

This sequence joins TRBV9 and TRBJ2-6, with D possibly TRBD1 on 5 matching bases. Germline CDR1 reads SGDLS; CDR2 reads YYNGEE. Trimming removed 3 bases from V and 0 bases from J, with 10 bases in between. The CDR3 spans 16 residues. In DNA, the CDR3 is TGTGCCAGCAGCGAGAGAGACAGCTCTGGGGCCAACGTCCTGACTTTC. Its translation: CASSERDSSGANVLTF.

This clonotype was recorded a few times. The CDR3 sequence: CASSYSSQNYGYTF. The CDR3 DNA is TGTGCCAGCAGTTACTCGTCACAGAACTATGGCTACACCTTC. The chain is built from TRBV6-5 and TRBJ1-2; D remains ambiguous. Trimming cost V 0 bases and J 2 bases, with 7 bases left between them. The CDR3 extends over 14 amino acids. The germline V gene encodes CDR1 MNHEY and CDR2 SVGAGI.

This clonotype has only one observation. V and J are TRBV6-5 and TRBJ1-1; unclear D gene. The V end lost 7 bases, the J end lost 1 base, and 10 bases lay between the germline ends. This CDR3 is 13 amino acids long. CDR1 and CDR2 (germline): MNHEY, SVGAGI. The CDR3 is CASTYEGNTEAFF. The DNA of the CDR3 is TGTGCCAGCACTTATGAGGGGAACACTGAAGCTTTCTTT.

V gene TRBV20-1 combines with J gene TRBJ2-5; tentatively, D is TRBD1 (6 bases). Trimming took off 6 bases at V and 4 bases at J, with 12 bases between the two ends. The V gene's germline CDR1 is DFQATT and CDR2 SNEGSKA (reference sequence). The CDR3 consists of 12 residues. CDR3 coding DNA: TGCAGTGCCCCCGGGACACTAGAGACCCAGTACTTC. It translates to CSAPGTLETQYF.

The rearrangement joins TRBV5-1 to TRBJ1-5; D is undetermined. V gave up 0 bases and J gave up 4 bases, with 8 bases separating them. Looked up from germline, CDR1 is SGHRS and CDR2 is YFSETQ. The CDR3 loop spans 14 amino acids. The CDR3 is CASSLDNANQPQHF. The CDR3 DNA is TGCGCCAGCAGCTTGGACAATGCAAATCAGCCCCAGCATTTT. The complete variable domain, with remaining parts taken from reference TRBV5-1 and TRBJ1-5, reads KAGVTQTPRYLIKTRGQQVTLSCSPISGHRSVSWYQQTPGQGLQFLFEYFSETQRNKGNFPGRFSGRQFSNSRSEMNVSTLELGDSALYLCASSLDNANQPQHFGDGTRLSIL.

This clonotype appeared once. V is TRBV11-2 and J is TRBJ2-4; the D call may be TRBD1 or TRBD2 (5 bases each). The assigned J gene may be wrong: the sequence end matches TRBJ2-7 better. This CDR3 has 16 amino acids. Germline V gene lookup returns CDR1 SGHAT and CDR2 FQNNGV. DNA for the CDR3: TGTGCCAGCAGCTTCGAGGGGAATCCAGGGAACTACGAGCAGTACTTC. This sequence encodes CASSFEGNPGNYEQYF.

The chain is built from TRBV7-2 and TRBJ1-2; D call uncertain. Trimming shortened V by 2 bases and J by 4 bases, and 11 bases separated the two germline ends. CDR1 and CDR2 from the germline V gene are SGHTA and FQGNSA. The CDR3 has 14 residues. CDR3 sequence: CASSLSIGLYGYTF. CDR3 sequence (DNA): TGTGCCAGCAGCTTAAGTATAGGTCTCTATGGCTACACCTTC.

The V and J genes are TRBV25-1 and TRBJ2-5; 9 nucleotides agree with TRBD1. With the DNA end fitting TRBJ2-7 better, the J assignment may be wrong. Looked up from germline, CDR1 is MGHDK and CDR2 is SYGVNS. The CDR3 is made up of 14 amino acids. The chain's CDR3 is CASSENRGRGEQYF. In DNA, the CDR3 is TGTGCCAGCAGTGAGAACAGGGGGCGAGGCGAGCAGTACTTC.

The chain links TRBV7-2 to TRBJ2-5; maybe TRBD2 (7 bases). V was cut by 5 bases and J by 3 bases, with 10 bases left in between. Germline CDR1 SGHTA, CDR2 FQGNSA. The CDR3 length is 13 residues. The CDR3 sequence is CASSGGAEETQYF. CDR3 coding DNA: TGTGCCAGCAGCGGGGGGGCTGAAGAGACCCAGTACTTC. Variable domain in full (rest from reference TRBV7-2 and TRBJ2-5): GAGVSQSPSNKVTEKGKDVELRCDPISGHTALYWYRQSLGQGLEFLIYFQGNSAPDKSGLPSDRFSAERTGGSVSTLTIQRTQQEDSAVYLCASSGGAEETQYFGPGTRLLVL.

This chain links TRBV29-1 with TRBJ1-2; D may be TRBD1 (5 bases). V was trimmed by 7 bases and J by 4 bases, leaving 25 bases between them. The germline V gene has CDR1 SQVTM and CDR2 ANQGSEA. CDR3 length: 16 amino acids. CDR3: CSAPYGGDGEGYGYTF. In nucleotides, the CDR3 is TGCAGCGCCCCGTATGGGGGGGACGGAGAGGGCTATGGCTACACCTTC.

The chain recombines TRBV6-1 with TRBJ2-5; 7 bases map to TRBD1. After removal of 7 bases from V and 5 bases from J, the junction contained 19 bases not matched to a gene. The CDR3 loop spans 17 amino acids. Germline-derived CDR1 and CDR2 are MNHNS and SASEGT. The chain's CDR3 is CASTDPGQRASLETQYF. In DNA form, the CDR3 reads TGTGCCAGCACTGATCCGGGACAGAGAGCAAGCTTGGAGACCCAGTACTTC.

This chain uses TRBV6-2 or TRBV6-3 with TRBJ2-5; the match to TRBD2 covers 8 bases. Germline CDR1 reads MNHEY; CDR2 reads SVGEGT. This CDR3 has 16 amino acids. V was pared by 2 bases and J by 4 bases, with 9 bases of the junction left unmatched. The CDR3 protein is CASSYEGSGAGETQYF. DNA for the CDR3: TGTGCCAGCAGTTACGAGGGTAGCGGGGCTGGAGAGACCCAGTACTTC.

Here the CDR3 reads CASSGFRGLTDTQYF. The CDR3 DNA sequence: TGTGCCAGCAGTGGATTCCGGGGGCTCACAGATACGCAGTATTTT. The rearrangement uses TRBV25-1 and TRBJ2-3; D is possibly TRBD1 or TRBD2 (6 bases each). The V end lost 4 bases, the J end lost 2 bases, and 13 bases lay between the germline ends. Germline V gene sequence: CDR1 MGHDK, CDR2 SYGVNS. The CDR3 loop spans 15 amino acids.

The chain's CDR3 is CASSSQSTQYF. As DNA, the CDR3 is TGTGCCAGCAGCAGCCAAAGTACGCAGTATTTT. This chain links TRBV7-2 with TRBJ2-3; D not resolved. The CDR3 sequence is 11 residues long. CDR1 and CDR2 (germline): SGHTA, FQGNSA. V lost 5 bases, J lost 8 bases, and 8 bases lay in between.

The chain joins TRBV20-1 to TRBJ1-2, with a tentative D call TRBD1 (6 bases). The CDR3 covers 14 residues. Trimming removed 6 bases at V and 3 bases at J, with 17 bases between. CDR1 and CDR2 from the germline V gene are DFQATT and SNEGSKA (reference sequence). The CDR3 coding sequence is TGCAGTGCAGGGGGTTTTGACTTTGACTATGGCTACACCTTC. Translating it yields CSAGGFDFDYGYTF.

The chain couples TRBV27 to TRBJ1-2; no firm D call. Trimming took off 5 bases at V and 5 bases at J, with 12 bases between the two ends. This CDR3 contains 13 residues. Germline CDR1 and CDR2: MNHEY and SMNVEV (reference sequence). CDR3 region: CASSPKGDYGYTF. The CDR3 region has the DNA TGTGCCAGCAGTCCCAAGGGAGATTATGGCTACACCTTC.

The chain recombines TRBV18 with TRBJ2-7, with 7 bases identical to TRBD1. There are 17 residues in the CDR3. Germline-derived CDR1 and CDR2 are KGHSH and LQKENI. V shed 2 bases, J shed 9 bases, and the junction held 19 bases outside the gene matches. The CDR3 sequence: CASSPAPLGTANTRQYF. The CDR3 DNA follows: TGTGCCAGCTCACCAGCGCCATTGGGGACAGCCAATACAAGGCAGTACTTC.

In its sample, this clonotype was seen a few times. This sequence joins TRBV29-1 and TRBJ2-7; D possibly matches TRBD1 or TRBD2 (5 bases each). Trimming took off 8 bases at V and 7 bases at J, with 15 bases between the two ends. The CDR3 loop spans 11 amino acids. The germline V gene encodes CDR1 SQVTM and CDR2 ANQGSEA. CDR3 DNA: TGCAGCCACGGACGGGGCGGTGAGCAGTACTTC. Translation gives CSHGRGGEQYF.

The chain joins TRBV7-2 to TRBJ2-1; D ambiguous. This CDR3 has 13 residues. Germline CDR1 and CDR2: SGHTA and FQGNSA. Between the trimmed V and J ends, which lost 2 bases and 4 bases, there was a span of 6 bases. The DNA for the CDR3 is TGTGCCAGCAGCTTATTCCAGTACAATGAGCAGTTCTTC. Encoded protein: CASSLFQYNEQFF.

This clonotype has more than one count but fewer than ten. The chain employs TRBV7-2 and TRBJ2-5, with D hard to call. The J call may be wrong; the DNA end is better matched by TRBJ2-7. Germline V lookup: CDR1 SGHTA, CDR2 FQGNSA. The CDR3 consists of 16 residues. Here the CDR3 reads CASSLWAGAPPYEQYF. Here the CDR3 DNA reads TGTGCCAGCAGCTTATGGGCAGGCGCTCCTCCCTACGAGCAGTACTTC.

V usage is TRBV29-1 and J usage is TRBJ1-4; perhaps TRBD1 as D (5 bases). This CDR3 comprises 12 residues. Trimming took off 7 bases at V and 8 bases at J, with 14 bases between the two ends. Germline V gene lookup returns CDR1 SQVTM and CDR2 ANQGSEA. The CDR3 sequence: CSAGRWGEKLFF. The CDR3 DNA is TGCAGCGCCGGAAGGTGGGGCGAAAAACTGTTTTTT.

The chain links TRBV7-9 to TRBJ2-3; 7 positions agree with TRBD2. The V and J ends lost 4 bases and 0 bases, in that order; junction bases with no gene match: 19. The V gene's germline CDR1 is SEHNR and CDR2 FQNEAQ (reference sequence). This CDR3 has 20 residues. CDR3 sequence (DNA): TGTGCCAGCAGCTCGACTAATCCCCATAGACTAGCAAGGAGCACAGATACGCAGTATTTT. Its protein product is CASSSTNPHRLARSTDTQYF.

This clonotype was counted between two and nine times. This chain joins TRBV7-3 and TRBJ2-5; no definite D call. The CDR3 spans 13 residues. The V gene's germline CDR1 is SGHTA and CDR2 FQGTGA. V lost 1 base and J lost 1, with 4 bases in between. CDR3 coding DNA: TGTGCCAGCAGCTTAATGGCCCAAGAGACCCAGTACTTC. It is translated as CASSLMAQETQYF. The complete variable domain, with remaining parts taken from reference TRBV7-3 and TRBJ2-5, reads GAGVSQTPSNKVTEKGKYVELRCDPISGHTALYWYRQSLGQGPEFLIYFQGTGAADDSGLPNDRFFAVRPEGSVSTLKIQRTERGDSAVYLCASSLMAQETQYFGPGTRLLVL.

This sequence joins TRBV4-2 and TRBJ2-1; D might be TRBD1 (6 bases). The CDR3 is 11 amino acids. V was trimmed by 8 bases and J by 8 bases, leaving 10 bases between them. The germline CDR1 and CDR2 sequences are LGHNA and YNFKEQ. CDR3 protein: CASVQGDEQFF. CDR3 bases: TGTGCCAGCGTACAGGGCGATGAGCAGTTCTTC.

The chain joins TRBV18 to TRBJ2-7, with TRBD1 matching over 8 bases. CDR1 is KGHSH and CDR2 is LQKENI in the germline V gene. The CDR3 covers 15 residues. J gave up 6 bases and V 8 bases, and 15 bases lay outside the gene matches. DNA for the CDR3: TGTGCCAGCACCCCGGCAGGACAGGGTACCCTCGAGCAGTACTTC. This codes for CASTPAGQGTLEQYF.

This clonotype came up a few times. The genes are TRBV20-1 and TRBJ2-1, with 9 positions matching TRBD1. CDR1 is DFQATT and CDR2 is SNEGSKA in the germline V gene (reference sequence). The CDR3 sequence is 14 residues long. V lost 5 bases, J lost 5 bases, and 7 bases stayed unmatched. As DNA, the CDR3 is TGCAGTGCTGATCGGGACAGGGAGAACAATGAGCAGTTCTTC. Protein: CSADRDRENNEQFF.

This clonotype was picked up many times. The CDR3 is CASSYYRTDTQYF. For the CDR3, the DNA is TGTGCCAGCAGCTACTACCGCACAGATACGCAGTATTTT. The rearrangement joins TRBV7-2 to TRBJ2-3; D is undetermined. V was shortened by 4 bases and J by 1 base, with 6 bases between the two germline ends. The CDR3 has 13 residues. CDR1 and CDR2 from the germline V gene are SGHTA and FQGNSA.

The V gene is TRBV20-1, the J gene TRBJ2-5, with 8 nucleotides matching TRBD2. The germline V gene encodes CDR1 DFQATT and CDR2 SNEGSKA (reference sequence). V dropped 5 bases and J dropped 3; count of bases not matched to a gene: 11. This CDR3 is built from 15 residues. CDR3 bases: TGCAGTGCTCTAAATTCCGGGACTAGTAAAGAGACCCAGTACTTC. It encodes CSALNSGTSKETQYF.